This entry concerns a single T cell receptor (beta chain). Antigen: not known. These data come from a study of cytomegalovirus exposure and HLA in healthy donors. Study observations and caveats: CMV serostatus was the only recorded immune exposure for donors. While the bulk of TCR sequences proved rare, some public TCRs turned up in many donors.

A multiplex PCR was run with 60 Vbeta primers and 13 Jbeta primers. Method: immunoSEQ multiplex PCR; TCRdb's copy keeps in-frame clones and lacks some. This sample lists tens of thousands of clones; its ten largest clones have approximately 13%. This CDR3 is built from 16 residues. Germline CDR1 and CDR2: SEHNR and FQNEAQ (reference sequence). J was trimmed by 2 bases and V by 1 base; bases with no gene match: 5. The V gene is TRBV7-9, the J gene TRBJ2-3; 8 bases agree with TRBD2. Input material: PBMCs. The origin of this receptor is a woman between 55 and 75 years old in good health and CMV-seropositive. CDR3: CASSLGLAGHTDTQYF. CDR3 sequence (DNA): TGTGCCAGCAGCTTAGGGTTAGCGGGGCACACAGATACGCAGTATTTT. Variable domain in full (rest from reference TRBV7-9 and TRBJ2-3): DTGVSQNPRHKITKRGQNVTFRCDPISEHNRLYWYRQTLGQGPEFLTYFQNEAQLEKSRLLSDRFSAERPKGSFSTLEIQRTEQGDSAMYLCASSLGLAGHTDTQYFGPGTRLTVL.